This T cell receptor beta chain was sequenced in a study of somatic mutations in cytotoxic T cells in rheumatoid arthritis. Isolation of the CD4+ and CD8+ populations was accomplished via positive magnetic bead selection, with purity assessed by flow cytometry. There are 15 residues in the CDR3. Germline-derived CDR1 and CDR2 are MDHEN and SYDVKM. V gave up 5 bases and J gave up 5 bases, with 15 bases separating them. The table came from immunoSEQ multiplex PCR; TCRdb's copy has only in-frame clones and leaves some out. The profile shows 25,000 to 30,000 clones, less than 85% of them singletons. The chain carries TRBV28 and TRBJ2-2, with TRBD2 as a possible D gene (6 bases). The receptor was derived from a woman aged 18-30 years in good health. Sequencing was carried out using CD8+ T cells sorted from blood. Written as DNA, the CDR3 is TGTGCCAGCAGTACCCGGGACTTGGGGACCGGGGAGCTGTTTTTT. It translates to CASSTRDLGTGELFF.